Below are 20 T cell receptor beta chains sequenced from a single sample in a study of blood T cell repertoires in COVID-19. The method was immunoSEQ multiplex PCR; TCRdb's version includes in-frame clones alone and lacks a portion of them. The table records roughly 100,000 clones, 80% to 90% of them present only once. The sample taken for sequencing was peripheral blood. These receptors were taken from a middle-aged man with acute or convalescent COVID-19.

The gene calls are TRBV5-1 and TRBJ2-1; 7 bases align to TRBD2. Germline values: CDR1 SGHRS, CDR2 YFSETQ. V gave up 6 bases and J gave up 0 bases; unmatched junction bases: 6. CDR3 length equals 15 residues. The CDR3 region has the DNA TGCGCCAGCACAAGAGGCGGGGGCTCCTACAATGAGCAGTTCTTC. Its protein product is CASTRGGGSYNEQFF. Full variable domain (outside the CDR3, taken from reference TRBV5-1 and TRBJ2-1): KAGVTQTPRYLIKTRGQQVTLSCSPISGHRSVSWYQQTPGQGLQFLFEYFSETQRNKGNFPGRFSGRQFSNSRSEMNVSTLELGDSALYLCASTRGGGSYNEQFFGPGTRLTVL.

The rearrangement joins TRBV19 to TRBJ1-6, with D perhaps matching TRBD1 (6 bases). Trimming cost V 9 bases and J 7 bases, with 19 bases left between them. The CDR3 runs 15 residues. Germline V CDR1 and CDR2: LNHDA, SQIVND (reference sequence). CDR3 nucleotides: TGTGCCAGCCATGCTTGGGGGGGCCCCAATTCACCCCTCCACTTT. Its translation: CASHAWGGPNSPLHF.

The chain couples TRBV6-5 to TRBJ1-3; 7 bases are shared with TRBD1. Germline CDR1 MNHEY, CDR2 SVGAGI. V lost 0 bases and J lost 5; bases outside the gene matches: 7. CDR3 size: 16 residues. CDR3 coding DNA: TGTGCCAGCAGTTACTCGAGGCAGGGGGAGAGAAACACCATATATTTT. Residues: CASSYSRQGERNTIYF.

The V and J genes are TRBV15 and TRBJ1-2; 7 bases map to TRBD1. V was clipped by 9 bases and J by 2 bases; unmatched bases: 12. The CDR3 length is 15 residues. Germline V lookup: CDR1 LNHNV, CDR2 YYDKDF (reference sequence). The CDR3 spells CATSVGRGGNYGYTF. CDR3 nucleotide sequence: TGTGCCACTAGTGTCGGGAGAGGGGGCAACTATGGCTACACCTTC.

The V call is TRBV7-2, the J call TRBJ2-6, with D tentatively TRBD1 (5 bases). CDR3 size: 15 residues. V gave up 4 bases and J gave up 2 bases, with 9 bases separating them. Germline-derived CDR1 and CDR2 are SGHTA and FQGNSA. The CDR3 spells CASSSTGTGANVLTF. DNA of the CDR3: TGTGCCAGCAGCTCAACAGGTACTGGGGCCAACGTCCTGACTTTC.

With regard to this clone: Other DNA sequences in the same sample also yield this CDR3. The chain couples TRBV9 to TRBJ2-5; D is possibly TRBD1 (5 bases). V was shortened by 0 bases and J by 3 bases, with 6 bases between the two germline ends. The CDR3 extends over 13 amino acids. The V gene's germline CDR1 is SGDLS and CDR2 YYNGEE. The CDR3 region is CASSVGQKETQYF. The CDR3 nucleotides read TGTGCCAGCAGCGTAGGACAGAAAGAGACCCAGTACTTC.

The CDR3 bases are TGCAGTGCTAGTAAGACAGGGAGAGGAAACACCATATATTTT. Residues: CSASKTGRGNTIYF. The J gene is TRBJ1-3, the V gene TRBV20-1, with 7 nucleotides matching TRBD1. Germline assignment: CDR1 DFQATT and CDR2 SNEGSKA (reference sequence). V lost 3 bases and J lost 4; bases outside the gene matches: 6. The CDR3 is 14 amino acids.

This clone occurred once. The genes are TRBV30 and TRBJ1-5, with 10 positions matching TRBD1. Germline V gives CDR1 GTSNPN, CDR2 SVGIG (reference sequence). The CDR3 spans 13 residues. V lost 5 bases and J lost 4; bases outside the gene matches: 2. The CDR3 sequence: CAWGDRGNQPQHF. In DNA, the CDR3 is TGTGCCTGGGGGGACAGGGGAAATCAGCCCCAGCATTTT.

This CDR3 reads CASRLQGATGELFF. CDR3 sequence (DNA): TGTGCCAGCAGACTACAGGGGGCCACCGGGGAGCTGTTTTTT. The chain carries TRBV28 and TRBJ2-2; 9 bases fit TRBD1. Per the germline V gene, CDR1 is MDHEN and CDR2 is SYDVKM. After removal of 6 bases from V and 4 bases from J, the junction contained 3 bases not matched to a gene. The CDR3 loop spans 14 amino acids.

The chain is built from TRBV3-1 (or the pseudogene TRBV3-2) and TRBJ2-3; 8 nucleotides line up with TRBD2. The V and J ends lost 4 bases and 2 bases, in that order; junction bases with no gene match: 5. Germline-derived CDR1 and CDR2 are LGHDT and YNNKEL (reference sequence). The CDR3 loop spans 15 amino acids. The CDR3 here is CASSPVAGLTDTQYF. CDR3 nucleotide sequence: TGTGCCAGCAGCCCAGTAGCGGGGCTCACAGATACGCAGTATTTT.

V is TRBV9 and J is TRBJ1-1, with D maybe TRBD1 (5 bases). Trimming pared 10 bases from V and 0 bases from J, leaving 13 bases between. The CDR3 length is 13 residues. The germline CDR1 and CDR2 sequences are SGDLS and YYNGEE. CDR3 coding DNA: TGTGCCGCAGCCCGGGGGGTGAACACTGAAGCTTTCTTT. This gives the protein CAAARGVNTEAFF.

CDR3 sequence: CASSLKRGTEAFF. CDR3 nucleotides: TGTGCCAGCAGTTTGAAGCGGGGCACTGAAGCTTTCTTT. The chain links TRBV12-3 or TRBV12-4 to TRBJ1-1; D is ambiguous. V dropped 3 bases and J dropped 4 bases, with 9 bases sitting between them. This CDR3 region has 13 residues.

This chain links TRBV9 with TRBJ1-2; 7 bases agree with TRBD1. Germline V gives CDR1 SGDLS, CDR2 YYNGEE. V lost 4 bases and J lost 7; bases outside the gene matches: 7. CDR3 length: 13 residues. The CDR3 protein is CASSLSTGVGYTF. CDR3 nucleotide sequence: TGTGCCAGCAGCCTTTCCACAGGGGTTGGCTACACCTTC.

CDR3 residues: CASSIAGGLYNEQFF. In DNA form, the CDR3 reads TGTGCCAGTAGTATAGCAGGGGGCCTCTACAATGAGCAGTTCTTC. The chain joins TRBV19 to TRBJ2-1, with 8 bases matching TRBD1. Germline assignment: CDR1 LNHDA and CDR2 SQIVND (reference sequence). The CDR3 spans 15 residues. V lost 1 base and J lost 3; bases outside the gene matches: 2.

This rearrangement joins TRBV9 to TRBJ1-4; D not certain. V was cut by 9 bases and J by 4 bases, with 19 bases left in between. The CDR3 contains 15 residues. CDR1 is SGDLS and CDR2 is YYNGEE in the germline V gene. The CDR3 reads CATASGPAGNEKLFF. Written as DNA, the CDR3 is TGTGCCACCGCCTCGGGTCCCGCCGGTAATGAAAAACTGTTTTTT.

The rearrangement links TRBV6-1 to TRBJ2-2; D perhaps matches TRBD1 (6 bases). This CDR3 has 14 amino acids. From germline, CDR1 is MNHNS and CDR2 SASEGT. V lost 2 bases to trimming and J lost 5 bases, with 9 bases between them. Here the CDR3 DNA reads TGTGCCAGCAGTGAACTCACAGGGACCGGGGAGCTGTTTTTT. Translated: CASSELTGTGELFF.

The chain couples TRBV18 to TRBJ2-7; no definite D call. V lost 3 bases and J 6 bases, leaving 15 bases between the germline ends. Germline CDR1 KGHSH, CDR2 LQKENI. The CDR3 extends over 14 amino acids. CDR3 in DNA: TGTGCCAGCTCACCCCCCGGGTCGCAAGCCGAGCAGTACTTC. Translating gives CASSPPGSQAEQYF.

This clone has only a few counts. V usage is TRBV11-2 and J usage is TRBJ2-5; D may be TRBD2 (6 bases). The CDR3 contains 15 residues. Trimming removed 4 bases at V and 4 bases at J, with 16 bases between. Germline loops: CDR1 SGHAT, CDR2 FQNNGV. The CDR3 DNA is TGTGCCAGCAGCTCCCCCGGCGGGACGGGAGAGACCCAGTACTTC. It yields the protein CASSSPGGTGETQYF.

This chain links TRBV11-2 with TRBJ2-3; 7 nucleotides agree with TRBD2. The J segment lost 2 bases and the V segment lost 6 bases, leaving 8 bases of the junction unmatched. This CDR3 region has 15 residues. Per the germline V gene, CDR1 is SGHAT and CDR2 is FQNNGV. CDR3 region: CASRSTSEHTDTQYF. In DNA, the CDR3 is TGTGCCAGCAGGTCTACTAGCGAACACACAGATACGCAGTATTTT.

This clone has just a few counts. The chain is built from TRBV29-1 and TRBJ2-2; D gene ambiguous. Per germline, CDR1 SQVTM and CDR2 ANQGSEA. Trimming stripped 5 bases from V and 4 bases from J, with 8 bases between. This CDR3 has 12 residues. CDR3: CSVPGGTGELFF. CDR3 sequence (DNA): TGCAGCGTTCCCGGTGGCACCGGGGAGCTGTTTTTT.